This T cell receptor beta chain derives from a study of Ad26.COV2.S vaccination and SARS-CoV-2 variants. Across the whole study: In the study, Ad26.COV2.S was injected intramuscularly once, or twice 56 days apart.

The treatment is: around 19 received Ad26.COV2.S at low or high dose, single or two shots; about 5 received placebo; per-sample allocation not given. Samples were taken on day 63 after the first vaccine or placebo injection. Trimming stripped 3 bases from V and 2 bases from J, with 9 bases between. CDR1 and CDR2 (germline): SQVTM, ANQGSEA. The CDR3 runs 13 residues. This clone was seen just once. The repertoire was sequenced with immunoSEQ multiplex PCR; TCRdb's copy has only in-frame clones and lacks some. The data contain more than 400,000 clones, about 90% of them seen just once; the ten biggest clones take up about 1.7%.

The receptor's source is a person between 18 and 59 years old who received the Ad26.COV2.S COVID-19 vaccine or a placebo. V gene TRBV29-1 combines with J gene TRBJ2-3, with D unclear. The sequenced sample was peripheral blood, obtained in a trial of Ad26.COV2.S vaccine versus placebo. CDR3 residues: CSVDGRPTDTQYF. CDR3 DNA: TGCAGCGTTGACGGCAGACCCACAGATACGCAGTATTTT.